These T cell receptor beta chains were read from a single sample in a study of PD-1 blockade in classical Hodgkin lymphoma. Sequenced by immunoSEQ multiplex PCR; TCRdb stores in-frame clones only, minus some. The sample comprises 26,000 or so clones, around 72% of which are singletons, and approximately 4% rests with the top ten. Sample: peripheral blood mononuclear cells (PBMCs), taken before the fourth cycle of nivolumab. The receptor set was obtained from a human donor with classical Hodgkin lymphoma. Both conserved end residues are part of each CDR3. The D gene is left open where the match is weak. Where a row states a size, it is once, few, many or the class of an expanded clone; other rows omit it.

TRBJ2-7 . TRBV6-5 . CASSYSTPGSEQYF TGTGCCAGCAGTTACTCGACCCCTGGCAGCGAGCAGTACTTC
TRBJ2-2 TRBD2 TRBV30 . CAWGLGVGELFF TGTGCCTGGGGACTAGGGGTCGGGGAGCTGTTTTTT
TRBJ2-7 . TRBV5-1 . CASSLVTGGTYEQYF TGCGCCAGCAGCTTGGTTACCGGGGGAACCTACGAGCAGTACTTC
TRBJ1-2 . TRBV18 . CASSPSAGAGSGYTF TGTGCCAGCTCACCATCGGCAGGGGCGGGTTCTGGCTACACCTTC
TRBJ1-2 TRBD1 TRBV23-1 . CAHPGQGAEGYTF TGCGCCCATCCAGGGCAGGGGGCTGAAGGCTACACCTTC
TRBJ1-1 . TRBV14 . CASSSSRRGGTEAFF TGTGCCAGCAGCTCCTCTCGGCGAGGAGGCACTGAAGCTTTCTTT
TRBJ1-2 TRBD1 TRBV25-1 . CASRGDRGPDGYTF TGTGCCAGCAGAGGCGACAGGGGGCCGGATGGCTACACCTTC
TRBJ2-3 . TRBV7-9 large CASRVGGGDTQYF TGTGCCAGCAGGGTGGGAGGAGGGGATACGCAGTATTTT
TRBJ2-2 . TRBV30 . CAWRTSGTTPGELFF TGTGCCTGGAGGACGTCCGGGACAACACCCGGGGAGCTGTTTTTT
TRBJ2-1 . TRBV29-1 . CSVVGIRSSYNEQFF TGCAGCGTTGTTGGGATTAGGAGCTCCTACAATGAGCAGTTCTTC
TRBJ2-7 . TRBV21-1 . CASSKVLRGARTSGIYEQYF TGTGCCAGCAGCAAAGTTCTTAGGGGCGCCCGGACTAGCGGCATCTACGAGCAGTACTTC
TRBJ2-4 . TRBV6-1 once CASSEGGMVIQYF TGTGCCAGCAGTGAAGGGGGGATGGTCATTCAGTACTTC
TRBJ2-7 . TRBV28 once CASSFPGSLGYEQYF TGTGCCAGCAGTTTCCCCGGGTCCCTGGGGTACGAGCAGTACTTC
TRBJ2-7 . TRBV10-1 few CASWAAGACYEQYF TGCGCCAGCTGGGCGGCGGGGGCCTGCTACGAGCAGTACTTC
TRBJ2-7 . TRBV7-2 medium-sized CASSPQRWGNEQYF TGTGCCAGCAGCCCCCAACGGTGGGGAAACGAGCAGTACTTC
TRBJ2-7 . TRBV7-2 . CASSLAGVLNEQYF TGTGCCAGCAGCTTAGCGGGAGTCTTAAACGAGCAGTACTTC
TRBJ2-7 TRBD1 TRBV6-6 few CASSAWDRAEQYF TGTGCCAGCAGTGCTTGGGACAGGGCCGAGCAGTACTTC
TRBJ2-7 . TRBV2 . CASSEGIPSYEQYF TGTGCCAGCAGTGAAGGTATCCCCTCCTACGAGCAGTACTTC
TRBJ2-7 . TRBV2 once CASSEFPGPYEQYF TGTGCCAGCAGTGAATTTCCGGGCCCCTACGAGCAGTACTTC
TRBJ2-5 . TRBV27 . CASRSSGETQYF TGTGCCAGCAGGTCTAGTGGAGAGACCCAGTACTTC
TRBJ1-4 . TRBV7-9 . CASNLNVGRLFF TGTGCCAGCAACCTTAACGTCGGAAGGCTGTTTTTT
TRBJ1-5 . TRBV4-1 . CASSQEVTGTNQPQHF TGCGCCAGCAGCCAAGAGGTGACAGGCACCAATCAGCCCCAGCATTTT
TRBJ2-7 . TRBV28 . CASSLVAREQYF TGTGCCAGCAGTTTAGTGGCTAGGGAGCAGTACTTC
TRBJ2-7 TRBD2 TRBV4-1 once CASSQALAGDYEQYF TGCGCCAGCAGCCAGGCACTAGCGGGGGACTACGAGCAGTACTTC
TRBJ2-3 . TRBV28 . CASSASGNTDTQYF TGTGCCAGCAGTGCCAGCGGTAACACAGATACGCAGTATTTT
TRBJ1-5 . TRBV4-2 . CASSQGRDTTFPQHF TGTGCCAGCAGCCAAGGAAGGGACACAACATTCCCCCAGCATTTT
TRBJ2-6 . TRBV30 . CAWTSGANVLTF TGTGCCTGGACATCTGGGGCCAACGTCCTGACTTTC
TRBJ1-1 . TRBV10-1 . CASSESGSWDTEAFF TGCGCCAGCAGTGAGTCGGGCTCCTGGGACACTGAAGCTTTCTTT
TRBJ1-4 TRBD1 TRBV7-9 . CASSPWTGGAEKLFF TGTGCCAGCAGCCCCTGGACAGGGGGCGCCGAAAAACTGTTTTTT
TRBJ1-3 . TRBV10-3 . CATGGPGAQDSGNTIYF TGTGCCACTGGAGGTCCGGGGGCCCAGGACTCTGGAAACACCATATATTTT
TRBJ1-1 . TRBV28 . CASSRVIAEAFF TGTGCCAGCAGTAGGGTTATTGCCGAAGCTTTCTTT
TRBJ2-5 . TRBV11-2 few CASSLDMGVQETQYF TGTGCCAGCAGCTTAGATATGGGGGTCCAAGAGACCCAGTACTTC
TRBJ1-2 . TRBV19 . CASSPGSSYGYTF TGTGCCAGTAGTCCAGGGAGTTCCTATGGCTACACCTTC
TRBJ2-2 TRBD2 TRBV27 . CASSFGAGTSNTGELFF TGTGCCAGCAGTTTTGGGGCCGGGACTAGTAACACCGGGGAGCTGTTTTTT
TRBJ2-7 TRBD1 TRBV13 . CASSPQPGGLNEQYF TGTGCCAGCAGCCCCCAGCCAGGGGGCCTTAACGAGCAGTACTTC
TRBJ2-1 . TRBV6-5 . CASSYDGSSYNEQFF TGTGCCAGCAGTTACGACGGGAGCTCCTACAATGAGCAGTTCTTC
TRBJ2-7 . TRBV7-2 few CASSTPSYEQYF TGTGCCAGCAGCACCCCATCCTACGAGCAGTACTTC
TRBJ2-1 TRBD2 TRBV19 once CASSTLAGQNEQFF TGTGCCAGTAGTACCCTAGCGGGCCAAAATGAGCAGTTCTTC
TRBJ2-1 TRBD2 TRBV7-3 . CASSFAGGAYNEQFF TGTGCCAGCAGCTTTGCGGGAGGAGCCTACAATGAGCAGTTCTTC
TRBJ1-4 . TRBV11-2 . CASSLTYVGTNEKLFF TGTGCCAGCAGCCTCACCTACGTGGGTACTAATGAAAAACTGTTTTTT
TRBJ2-1 . TRBV19 . CASSIRRGLSYNEQFF TGTGCCAGTAGTATTAGGAGGGGGCTCTCCTACAATGAGCAGTTCTTC
TRBJ2-7 TRBD2 TRBV10-3 few CAISENAAGILF TGTGCCATCAGTGAGAATGCAGCGGGGATTCTCTTC